This is a list of T cell receptor beta chains from one sample in a study of T cell repertoires in cytomegalovirus infection. Their target antigens are unknown. TCRdb analysed the reads with MiXCR anew, one entry per CDR3 protein. This repertoire shows around 900,000 distinct CDR3 sequences, roughly 30% found once; its top ten account for 11% to 15%. The specimen comprised cultured CD8+ T cells from PBMCs, sampled from culture after CMV antigen stimulation. The receptors here all came from a human donor in good health (CMV status not recorded). Some clones in this sample may be carry-over from other donors' samples. Both conserved end residues are part of each CDR3.

V | CDR3
TRBV7-9 | CASSRRTVPNTGELFF
TRBV12-3/TRBV12-4 | CATWVKGSYNEQFF
TRBV15 | CATSKEGSGQSNQPQHF
TRBV6-5 | CASSYHSDRGRPDTQYF
TRBV12-3/TRBV12-4 | CASTAGKLFF
TRBV11-2 | CASSQTGASGYTF
TRBV7-8 | CASSTPGQGAGGYTF
TRBV12-5 | CASGLPPREQFF
TRBV7-8 | CASSSLATGLTYGYTF
TRBV12-3/TRBV12-4 | CASKYGYGYTF
TRBV10-3 | CAISERLEFRGPSYEQYF
TRBV4-1 | CASSPKGVSSYNEQFF
TRBV6-5 | CASSYSQFPTGELFF
TRBV2 | CASSEEVPEQFF
TRBV27 | CASSFSPAGELFF
TRBV5-6 | CASSTGKDTQYF
TRBV5-1 | CASSLAGTGGHGYTF
TRBV4-1 | CASSPTGTKTFEQYF
TRBV20-1 | CSARTGRQLGYGYTF
TRBV4-3 | CASSQVTGNYGYTF
TRBV24-1 | CATSQGSGANVLTF
TRBV5-6 | CASSLANGNEQFF
TRBV11-2 | CASSFTFTEAFF
TRBV29-1 | CSVPGRRVETQYF
TRBV7-6 | CASSLVPVVNYNEQFF
TRBV7-9 | CASSSRDRGLVGTEAFF
TRBV4-3 | CASSHGQGSDTQYF
TRBV7-9 | CATQVDYTF
TRBV6-1 | CASSPGTSGGPPEQYF
TRBV6-2/TRBV6-3 | CASSTQRTKNIQYF
TRBV6-6 | CASSYEFRSGHHPAVYGYTF
TRBV6-2/TRBV6-3 | CASSYSSAGSNTGELFF
TRBV19 | CATRGQGHNQPQHF
TRBV7-9 | CASSLGGALTGELFF
TRBV6-8 | CASNLQGASRNEQFF
TRBV7-6 | CASSLSGFEQYF
TRBV12-5 | CASGSGTLVDGYTF
TRBV7-6 | CASSFKRFSPTGTGNTIYF
TRBV6-6 | CASSFVGGDQPQHF
TRBV4-3 | CASSPHITTVRQETQYF
TRBV19 | CASSLTSGAGGQFF
TRBV7-6 | CASSPPGAGGYNEQFF
TRBV7-6 | CASSLAQMGHPTRAKNIQYF
TRBV19 | CASSKGGGLSDTQYF
TRBV19 | CASSPTLQAATNEKLFF
TRBV6-1 | CASLGRVETQYF
TRBV7-9 | CASTLGQRQETQYF
TRBV12-3/TRBV12-4 | CASSPRTGEPYNEQFF
TRBV7-8 | CASSPGVGELFF
TRBV27 | CASSFPAEGGLTGELFF
TRBV4-1 | CASSPRTSGGNYNEQFF
TRBV29-1 | CSVAGRQGSDTQYF
TRBV7-6 | CASSLFVSGTGELFF